This passage covers 25 T cell receptor beta chains from one sample sequenced in a study of identical twins. Each CDR3 protein gets one entry after TCRdb re-called the 5' RACE reads with MiXCR. The sample lists approximately 670,000 distinct CDR3 sequences, around 6.1% seen once, with about 2% in the top ten. The source material was naive T cells sorted from blood. The receptors were gathered from a young man in good health.

This clonotype was detected only a few times. The chain links TRBV15 to TRBJ1-2; D unresolved. V was cut by 1 base and J by 7 bases, with 10 bases left in between. The CDR3 is 13 residues long. Germline V CDR1 and CDR2: LNHNV, YYDKDF (reference sequence). The CDR3 protein is CATSRGTDAGYTF. CDR3 in DNA: TGTGCCACCAGCAGAGGGACGGACGCTGGCTACACCTTC.

This clonotype appeared once. The CDR3 loop is CASSLEAARDEQFF. The CDR3 region has the DNA TGCGCCAGCAGCTTGGAGGCGGCCCGCGATGAGCAGTTCTTC. This chain uses TRBV5-1 with TRBJ2-1, with D unclear. With 0 bases removed from V and 8 bases from J, the gap between germline ends came to 12 bases. The CDR3 has 14 residues. Germline loops: CDR1 SGHRS, CDR2 YFSETQ.

The chain recombines TRBV5-1 with TRBJ2-3; TRBD1 matches 8 bases. CDR1 and CDR2 (germline): SGHRS, YFSETQ. CDR3 length: 12 amino acids. V lost 7 bases to trimming and J lost 9 bases; unmatched junction nucleotides: 7. The CDR3 nucleotides read TGCGCCAGCGCCAGACAGGGGCAGACGCAGTATTTT. Its translation is CASARQGQTQYF.

This clonotype was seen many times. This chain joins TRBV6-4 and TRBJ1-2; maybe TRBD1 (6 bases). This CDR3 has 14 residues. The V end was cut by 0 bases, the J end by 10 bases, with 15 bases between. CDR1 and CDR2 (germline): MRHNA, SNTAGT. The chain's CDR3 is CASSDSFRGLTYTF. As DNA, the CDR3 is TGTGCCAGCAGTGACTCCTTCAGGGGACTTACCTACACCTTC.

There are many counts of this clonotype. The chain couples TRBV5-6 to TRBJ2-5, with TRBD1 matching over 11 bases. Germline trimming cut 4 bases from V and 7 bases from J; bases unmatched to any gene: 3. Germline lookup yields CDR1 SGHDT and CDR2 YYEEEE. This CDR3 is 13 amino acids long. CDR3 DNA sequence: TGTGCCAGCAGCAAAGGGACAGGGGGGACCCAGTACTTC. It yields the protein CASSKGTGGTQYF.

The chain couples TRBV3-1 to TRBJ2-1; D perhaps matches TRBD1 (5 bases). The CDR3 totals 17 residues. The germline V and J ends were trimmed by 1 base and 0 bases, with 13 bases remaining between them. Germline V lookup: CDR1 LGHDT, CDR2 YNNKEL (reference sequence). CDR3 DNA: TGTGCCAGCAGCCAAGCTCGCCCAAGGGGCTCCTACAATGAGCAGTTCTTC. Protein sequence: CASSQARPRGSYNEQFF.

This clonotype showed up many times. The genes are TRBV10-2 and TRBJ1-1; D remains unclear. The V end lost 8 bases, the J end lost 1 base, and 14 bases lay between the germline ends. The CDR3 has 14 amino acids. CDR1 is WSHSY and CDR2 is SAAADI in the germline V gene. The CDR3 region is CASRSGNTNTEAFF. CDR3 coding DNA: TGCGCCAGCCGAAGTGGCAACACGAACACTGAAGCTTTCTTT.

This clonotype was seen a few times. This sequence joins TRBV19 and TRBJ1-5; D gene uncertain. The V end lost 4 bases, the J end lost 5 bases, and 9 bases lay between the germline ends. The CDR3 contains 13 residues. From germline, CDR1 is LNHDA and CDR2 SQIVND (reference sequence). The CDR3: CASSSRVYQPQHF. The DNA of the CDR3 is TGTGCCAGTAGTAGCCGGGTCTATCAGCCCCAGCATTTT.

This clonotype was detected many times. This chain joins TRBV24-1 and TRBJ2-1, with 8 bases aligning to TRBD2. Losses at the gene ends were 7 bases for V and 5 bases for J; bases not matched to a gene: 3. The CDR3 is 13 residues long. Germline assignment: CDR1 KGHDR and CDR2 SFDVKD. The DNA of the CDR3 is TGTGCCACCAGAAGCGGGAGTGACAATGAGCAGTTCTTC. It specifies CATRSGSDNEQFF.

This clonotype came up many times. This chain joins TRBV6-5 and TRBJ2-3, with D perhaps TRBD1 or TRBD2 (6 bases each). This CDR3 is 15 amino acids long. Trimming took off 0 bases at V and 8 bases at J, with 15 bases between the two ends. CDR1 and CDR2 from the germline V gene are MNHEY and SVGAGI. The CDR3 region is CASSYSEVGGGTQYF. The CDR3 region has the DNA TGTGCCAGCAGTTACTCGGAAGTGGGGGGCGGTACGCAGTATTTT.

The chain combines TRBV15 with TRBJ2-7; 8 bases are shared with TRBD1. The CDR3 consists of 16 residues. V trimming: 3 bases; J trimming: 7 bases; junction bases outside the gene matches: 14. The germline V gene has CDR1 LNHNV and CDR2 YYDKDF (reference sequence). The CDR3 loop is CATSRPRQGMAWEQYF. Here the CDR3 DNA reads TGTGCCACCAGCAGGCCAAGACAGGGGATGGCGTGGGAGCAGTACTTC.

This clonotype was counted at least ten times. This chain connects TRBV20-1 to TRBJ1-2, with 12 nucleotides matching TRBD1. CDR1 is DFQATT, CDR2 SNEGSKA, per germline (reference sequence). V shed 1 base, J shed 7 bases, and the junction held 10 bases outside the gene matches. The CDR3 is made up of 16 amino acids. CDR3 DNA sequence: TGCAGTGCTAGAGGGAACCGGGACAGGGGGCGCGCTGGCTACACCTTC. Protein product: CSARGNRDRGRAGYTF.

This clonotype showed up many times. This rearrangement joins TRBV15 to TRBJ2-7; perhaps TRBD1 as D (6 bases). The CDR3 extends over 15 amino acids. CDR1 and CDR2 (germline): LNHNV, YYDKDF (reference sequence). The V end was cut by 3 bases, the J end by 0 bases, with 12 bases between. CDR3 in DNA: TGTGCCACCAGCAGTGCCACAGGGAGCTCCTACGAGCAGTACTTC. It specifies CATSSATGSSYEQYF.

This sequence joins TRBV6-5 and TRBJ2-2, with D perhaps TRBD2 (6 bases). Deletions cut 4 bases from V and 5 bases from J, with 20 bases between. Germline V lookup: CDR1 MNHEY, CDR2 SVGAGI. This CDR3 region has 17 residues. CDR3 sequence reads: CASSSTGSPARTGELFF. As DNA, the CDR3 is TGTGCCAGCAGTTCAACCGGGAGTCCCGCTCGAACCGGGGAGCTGTTTTTT.

The rearrangement uses TRBV6-2 or TRBV6-3 and TRBJ2-7, with 9 bases aligning to TRBD2. Looked up from germline, CDR1 is MNHEY and CDR2 is SVGEGT. This CDR3 contains 15 residues. Trimming cost V 0 bases and J 2 bases; bases outside gene matches: 2. Here the CDR3 DNA reads TGTGCCAGCAGTTACTCTGCGGGAGGGACCTACGAGCAGTACTTC. Protein sequence: CASSYSAGGTYEQYF.

The V and J genes are TRBV20-1 and TRBJ2-7, with TRBD2 matching 9 bases. Germline trimming cut 6 bases from V and 2 bases from J; bases unmatched to any gene: 8. There are 14 residues in the CDR3. Germline CDR1 reads DFQATT; CDR2 reads SNEGSKA (reference sequence). Here the CDR3 DNA reads TGCAGTGCCCAGGGGACTAGCACTACCTACGAGCAGTACTTC. It specifies CSAQGTSTTYEQYF.

This clonotype was seen more than once but under ten times. This rearrangement joins TRBV20-1 to TRBJ2-3; 7 positions agree with TRBD2. Looked up from germline, CDR1 is DFQATT and CDR2 is SNEGSKA (reference sequence). V lost 6 bases and J lost 6; bases outside the gene matches: 12. The CDR3 extends over 14 amino acids. In DNA, the CDR3 is TGCAGTGCCCAGGGCGGGAGTTGGGGGGATACGCAGTATTTT. This encodes CSAQGGSWGDTQYF.

This clonotype was seen repeatedly, ten times or more. The chain uses TRBV4-1 and TRBJ2-3, with a weak D call TRBD1 (6 bases). CDR1 and CDR2 from the germline V gene are MGHRA and YSYEKL. This CDR3 is built from 16 residues. The V gene lost 4 bases and the J gene lost 2 bases, with 16 bases spanning the gap. The CDR3 DNA sequence: TGCGCCAGCAGCCCCAACAGGGAACCCACCACAGATACGCAGTATTTT. Protein product: CASSPNREPTTDTQYF.

This clonotype occurred many times. The chain links TRBV29-1 to TRBJ2-5, with D maybe TRBD2 (6 bases). Trimming pared 4 bases from V and 2 bases from J, leaving 17 bases between. Germline V gives CDR1 SQVTM, CDR2 ANQGSEA. CDR3 size: 15 residues. CDR3 bases: TGCAGCGTTGGGTATGGTAGCGGAGGACAAGAGACCCAGTACTTC. Amino acid sequence: CSVGYGSGGQETQYF. Using reference TRBV29-1 and TRBJ2-5 for the parts outside the CDR3, the full variable domain is SAVISQKPSRDICQRGTSLTIQCQVDSQVTMMFWYRQQPGQSLTLIATANQGSEATYESGFVIDKFPISRPNLTFSTLTVSNMSPEDSSIYLCSVGYGSGGQETQYFGPGTRLLVL.

This clonotype was counted a few times. The chain is built from TRBV5-7 and TRBJ2-2; 7 bases map to TRBD1. TRBV5-7 is annotated as an ORF whose role is uncertain. The V segment lost 3 bases and the J segment 3 bases; nucleotides outside the gene matches: 8. The CDR3 has 16 residues. The CDR3 loop reads CASSSLDRVDTGELFF. CDR3 DNA sequence: TGTGCCAGCAGCTCCCTAGACAGGGTGGACACCGGGGAGCTGTTTTTT.

Only a few counts were recorded for this clonotype. The CDR3 region is CASSEFGLGDTQYF. In DNA, the CDR3 is TGTGCCAGCAGTGAATTCGGGTTAGGAGATACGCAGTATTTT. V is TRBV2 and J is TRBJ2-3; D gene uncertain. The CDR3 has 14 amino acids. V was pared by 2 bases and J by 5 bases, with 11 bases between. The germline V gene has CDR1 SNHLY and CDR2 FYNNEI.

The rearrangement links TRBV27 to TRBJ2-2; D possibly uses TRBD1 or TRBD2 (5 bases each). Trimming cost V 0 bases and J 3 bases, with 11 bases left between them. CDR1 and CDR2 from the germline V gene are MNHEY and SMNVEV (reference sequence). The CDR3 is 16 amino acids. Here the CDR3 DNA reads TGTGCCAGCAGTTTATCCGGGACCGCGTACACCGGGGAGCTGTTTTTT. Its protein product is CASSLSGTAYTGELFF.

This clonotype was picked up a small number of times. This chain links TRBV6-1 with TRBJ2-1; D is unresolved. Germline CDR1 reads MNHNS; CDR2 reads SASEGT. The CDR3 is 14 residues long. The V and J ends lost 6 bases and 8 bases respectively, with 17 bases between them. This CDR3 reads CASSQLSGQYEQFF. CDR3 DNA: TGTGCCAGCAGCCAGCTCTCTGGTCAATATGAGCAGTTCTTC.

This clonotype was detected ten times or more. The V call is TRBV7-8, the J call TRBJ2-1; TRBD2 matches 8 bases. Trimming removed 3 bases from V and 9 bases from J; junction bases left unmatched: 7. Per the germline V gene, CDR1 is SGHVS and CDR2 is FQNEAQ. The CDR3 is made up of 14 amino acids. The CDR3 loop is CASSLGLGSGEQFF. The CDR3 DNA is TGTGCCAGCAGCTTGGGACTAGGGAGCGGTGAGCAGTTCTTC.

The chain joins TRBV2 to TRBJ2-1; D not resolved. Trimming stripped 6 bases from V and 5 bases from J, with 20 bases between. From germline, CDR1 is SNHLY and CDR2 FYNNEI. This CDR3 comprises 16 residues. The CDR3 bases are TGTGCCAGCAGCCTTATGACGACTCCGGCCCACAATGAGCAGTTCTTC. Translated: CASSLMTTPAHNEQFF. Supplemented by reference TRBV2 and TRBJ2-1, the full variable domain reads EPEVTQTPSHQVTQMGQEVILRCVPISNHLYFYWYRQILGQKVEFLVSFYNNEISEKSEIFDDQFSVERPDGSNFTLKIRSTKLEDSAMYFCASSLMTTPAHNEQFFGPGTRLTVL.